The rows below give T cell receptor beta chains drawn from one sample of a study of PD-1 blockade in classical Hodgkin lymphoma. Only in-frame clones appear in the TCRdb table, and some are missing; sequencing was by immunoSEQ multiplex PCR. The sample contains some 39,000 clones, roughly 78% of which appear only once. The sequencing used peripheral blood mononuclear cells (PBMCs), collected before the fourth cycle of nivolumab. Every receptor here comes from a human donor with classical Hodgkin lymphoma. Each CDR3 is given with its conserved first and last residue. Fields, in order: J gene, V gene, clone size, D gene, CDR3 protein, CDR3 DNA. A D gene is named only where the DNA matches it firmly. Only part of the rows carry a size: once, few, many, or a class if the clone is expanded.

TRBJ2-1 TRBV7-9 . TRBD2 CASSPGDGGGSYNEQFF TGTGCCAGCAGCCCGGGTGACGGGGGGGGCTCCTACAATGAGCAGTTCTTC
TRBJ2-7 TRBV19 . TRBD1 CASSTTGTGRYEQYF TGTGCCAGTAGTACGACCGGGACAGGGAGATACGAGCAGTACTTC
TRBJ1-1 TRBV9 . . CASSVGIDGRSGTEAFF TGTGCCAGCAGCGTAGGAATCGACGGCCGCTCCGGGACTGAAGCTTTCTTT
TRBJ1-1 TRBV18 few TRBD1 CASSPTGETEAFF TGTGCCAGCTCACCAACAGGGGAGACTGAAGCTTTCTTT
TRBJ1-3 TRBV10-3 . . CAISPTRVSAGNTIYF TGTGCCATTAGCCCTACCCGAGTGTCTGCTGGAAACACCATATATTTT
TRBJ2-7 TRBV11-1 . . CASRFTGTYEQYF TGTGCCAGCAGATTTACAGGGACCTACGAGCAGTACTTC
TRBJ1-5 TRBV7-2 . . CASSLVQGLGNQPQHF TGTGCCAGCAGCTTAGTGCAGGGGCTGGGCAATCAGCCCCAGCATTTT
TRBJ2-1 TRBV5-1 . . CASSLAEGGRNEQFF TGCGCCAGCAGCTTGGCCGAGGGGGGGCGTAATGAGCAGTTCTTC
TRBJ1-2 TRBV5-6 . . CASSPWGVYGYTF TGTGCCAGCAGCCCCTGGGGAGTCTATGGCTACACCTTC
TRBJ2-1 TRBV30 . . CAWSGVNEQFF TGTGCCTGGAGCGGGGTCAATGAGCAGTTCTTC
TRBJ1-6 TRBV5-1 . . CASSPSWTRSNSPLHF TGCGCCAGCAGCCCATCCTGGACACGTTCTAATTCACCCCTCCACTTT
TRBJ2-7 TRBV27 . TRBD2 CASSLHGTSGGYEQYF TGTGCCAGCAGTTTGCACGGGACTAGCGGGGGATACGAGCAGTACTTC
TRBJ2-1 TRBV7-6 . TRBD1 CASSPEPPGQGARNEQFF TGTGCCAGCAGCCCCGAGCCCCCGGGACAGGGGGCGCGGAATGAGCAGTTCTTC
TRBJ2-5 TRBV18 . . CASSPSEAGGTQYF TGTGCCAGCTCACCGTCGGAGGCCGGGGGGACCCAGTACTTC
TRBJ2-7 TRBV2 few TRBD2 CASRPERGTTYEQYF TGTGCCAGCAGACCAGAGCGGGGGACCACCTACGAGCAGTACTTC
TRBJ1-2 TRBV7-9 few . CASSLYNYGYTF TGTGCCAGCAGCTTGTATAACTATGGCTACACCTTC
TRBJ1-1 TRBV15 . TRBD1 CATSPRDRGRGEAFF TGTGCCACCAGCCCCCGGGACAGGGGGCGAGGTGAAGCTTTCTTT
TRBJ1-1 TRBV4-2 . . CASSQQGWVPNTEAFF TGTGCCAGCAGCCAACAGGGGTGGGTGCCGAACACTGAAGCTTTCTTT
TRBJ1-1 TRBV29-1 . . CSVAGTLNTEAFF TGCAGCGTGGCCGGGACACTGAACACTGAAGCTTTCTTT
TRBJ2-1 TRBV7-2 . TRBD1 CASSPRQGAYNEQFF TGTGCCAGCAGCCCGCGACAGGGGGCTTACAATGAGCAGTTCTTC
TRBJ2-3 TRBV7-2 . TRBD2 CASSLARKSGAQYF TGTGCCAGCAGCTTAGCCCGGAAAAGCGGGGCGCAGTATTTT
TRBJ1-5 TRBV4-1 . TRBD1 CASSQDGPGTGGHNQPQHF TGCGCCAGCAGCCAAGACGGGCCCGGGACAGGGGGACACAATCAGCCCCAGCATTTT
TRBJ2-6 TRBV4-1 . TRBD1 CASSQDRNRGETNVLTF TGCGCCAGCAGCCAAGATAGGAACAGGGGGGAAACCAACGTCCTGACTTTC
TRBJ1-1 TRBV7-9 . . CASSDFGTLNTEAFF TGTGCCAGCAGCGACTTCGGGACATTGAACACTGAAGCTTTCTTT
TRBJ2-7 TRBV18 . . CASSAPSVSTYEQYF TGTGCCAGCTCAGCCCCCTCCGTCTCCACCTACGAGCAGTACTTC
TRBJ1-1 TRBV14 . . CASSQDLAFGAAFF TGTGCCAGCAGCCAAGACCTGGCCTTCGGAGCTGCTTTCTTT
TRBJ2-1 TRBV11-3 . . CASSRDRLYNEQFF TGTGCCAGCAGCCGCGACAGGCTCTACAATGAGCAGTTCTTC
TRBJ1-4 TRBV5-5 . TRBD1 CASSSSRDSNEKLFF TGTGCCAGCAGCTCCTCCCGGGACAGTAATGAAAAACTGTTTTTT
TRBJ1-1 TRBV14 . TRBD1 CASSHLTGFEDTEAFF TGTGCCAGCAGCCACCTGACAGGGTTCGAGGACACTGAAGCTTTCTTT
TRBJ1-4 TRBV2 . . CASKEQRVINEKLFF TGTGCCAGCAAGGAACAGAGGGTGATTAATGAAAAACTGTTTTTT
TRBJ2-1 TRBV7-3 . . CASSLTPEQADEQFF TGTGCCAGCAGCTTAACACCAGAACAAGCCGATGAGCAGTTCTTC
TRBJ2-5 TRBV10-3 . . CAIKTAGETQYF TGTGCCATCAAGACAGCGGGAGAGACCCAGTACTTC
TRBJ2-4 TRBV21-1 . . CASSNRDRDKNIQYF TGTGCCAGCAGCAACAGGGACAGGGACAAAAACATTCAGTACTTC
TRBJ1-2 TRBV4-3 . . CASSQDLTGTNYGYTF TGCGCCAGCAGCCAAGATTTAACAGGGACTAACTATGGCTACACCTTC
TRBJ1-1 TRBV18 . TRBD1 CASSPTGVTTLAFF TGTGCCAGCTCACCCACAGGGGTAACCACCCTAGCTTTCTTT
TRBJ1-5 TRBV10-2 few . CASSESTGGVPQHF TGCGCCAGCAGTGAGTCGACCGGGGGGGTGCCCCAGCATTTT
TRBJ2-5 TRBV9 . . CASSALQAAHETQYF TGTGCCAGCAGCGCCTTACAGGCGGCTCATGAGACCCAGTACTTC
TRBJ1-5 TRBV4-3 . TRBD1 CASSHHGQGGQPQHF TGCGCCAGCAGCCATCACGGACAGGGGGGGCAGCCCCAGCATTTT
TRBJ1-1 TRBV4-1 . . CASSVQLGGTEAFF TGCGCCAGCAGCGTCCAGTTGGGGGGCACTGAAGCTTTCTTT
TRBJ2-1 TRBV6-5 . . CASKVYNEQFF TGTGCCAGCAAGGTCTACAATGAGCAGTTCTTC
TRBJ1-2 TRBV2 . . CASSERQNYGYTF TGTGCCAGCAGTGAAAGACAGAACTATGGCTACACCTTC
TRBJ1-1 TRBV6-4 . . CASSLEGGGSTEAFF TGTGCCAGCAGCCTCGAGGGCGGGGGAAGCACTGAAGCTTTCTTT
TRBJ2-1 TRBV5-1 . TRBD2 CASSLADGRGRDEQFF TGCGCCAGCAGCTTGGCCGATGGGCGGGGGAGGGATGAGCAGTTCTTC
TRBJ2-2 TRBV19 . TRBD1 CASSVTGSLPGELFF TGTGCCAGTAGTGTGACAGGGAGTTTGCCCGGGGAGCTGTTTTTT
TRBJ1-2 TRBV11-2 . . CASSLGTSGYTF TGTGCCAGCAGCTTAGGAACAAGTGGCTACACCTTC
TRBJ2-5 TRBV28 . . CASSLTETQYF TGTGCCAGCAGTTTAACGGAGACCCAGTACTTC
TRBJ2-5 TRBV19 . TRBD1 CASSILGQGMETQYF TGTGCCAGTAGTATTCTCGGACAGGGAATGGAGACCCAGTACTTC
TRBJ1-1 TRBV6-5 few TRBD1 CASSYQGTGGNTEAFF TGTGCCAGCAGTTACCAGGGAACAGGGGGGAACACTGAAGCTTTCTTT